Listed here is a single TCR beta chain. One end of the junction is discordant with germline, which a read error may explain. This specimen belongs to a study of blood T cells in healthy people across ages. Russia was home to the donors, healthy Caucasian individuals aged roughly 6 to 95. No fewer than 7 million PBMCs went into each sample. A second PCR of roughly 6 to 12 cycles used a sample-barcoded 5' primer and a J-beta primer mix. TCRdb redid the calling of the 5' RACE reads with MiXCR, one entry per CDR3 protein. The table lists about 1.6 million distinct CDR3 sequences, about 31% of them singletons. The germline gives CDR1 SGDLS, CDR2 YYNGEE. This CDR3 is 17 amino acids long.

The TCR sequence derives from a woman aged 25-40 years in good health. The chain is built from TRBV9 and TRBJ2-1; 13 bases are shared with TRBD2. The source material was blood. CDR3 sequence (DNA): TGTGCCAGCAGCCCGCCGGGACTAGCGGGGAGCTACAGTGAGCAGTTCTTC. Protein sequence: CASSPPGLAGSYSEQFF.